Below are 15 T cell receptor beta chains sequenced from a single sample in a study of cytomegalovirus exposure and HLA in healthy donors. Sequencing was performed with immunoSEQ multiplex PCR; in TCRdb, only in-frame clones are kept and a portion is missing. Of under 100,000 clones detected, 95% to 98% appear once; the ten largest clones hold 0.78%. The source material was PBMCs. Receptors originate from a young man in good health and CMV-seronegative.

The rearrangement uses TRBV9 and TRBJ2-5, with D perhaps matching TRBD2 (6 bases). CDR1 and CDR2 (germline): SGDLS, YYNGEE. With 3 bases removed from V and 7 bases from J, the gap between germline ends came to 16 bases. The CDR3 totals 14 residues. CDR3 amino acids: CASSGGTPSGTQYF. CDR3 nucleotides: TGTGCCAGCAGCGGGGGGACTCCTTCCGGGACCCAGTACTTC.

This rearrangement joins TRBV29-1 to TRBJ1-5, with D possibly matching TRBD1 (5 bases). CDR3 length: 12 residues. Trimming pared 4 bases from V and 9 bases from J, leaving 13 bases between. Germline loops: CDR1 SQVTM, CDR2 ANQGSEA. The DNA of the CDR3 is TGCAGCGTTGGTGACAGCTATGCGCCCCAGCATTTT. It is translated as CSVGDSYAPQHF.

The V call is TRBV7-9, the J call TRBJ2-3, with 8 bases fitting TRBD2. Unmatched junction bases numbered 4, after V lost 3 bases and J lost 2 bases. This CDR3 has 15 amino acids. Germline loops: CDR1 SEHNR, CDR2 FQNEAQ (reference sequence). This CDR3 is CASSFAGGVTDTQYF. CDR3 DNA: TGTGCCAGCAGCTTCGCGGGGGGCGTCACAGATACGCAGTATTTT.

The rearrangement uses TRBV7-2 and TRBJ1-3, with a weak D call TRBD1 (5 bases). CDR1 SGHTA and CDR2 FQGNSA come from the germline V gene. Trimming cost V 5 bases and J 0 bases, with 11 bases left between them. This CDR3 is built from 15 residues. DNA for the CDR3: TGTGCCAGCAGCCTGGGGCAGTTCTCTGGAAACACCATATATTTT. Protein product: CASSLGQFSGNTIYF.

The chain joins TRBV30 to TRBJ2-4, with D tentatively TRBD2 (5 bases). CDR1 GTSNPN and CDR2 SVGIG come from the germline V gene (reference sequence). This CDR3 contains 18 residues. The V end was cut by 0 bases, the J end by 1 base, with 19 bases between. The DNA of the CDR3 is TGTGCCTGGAGTGTATTGCCGTCGAGGCCGGGGGCCAAAAACATTCAGTACTTC. It codes for CAWSVLPSRPGAKNIQYF.

The chain links TRBV11-2 to TRBJ2-5; 7 bases match TRBD2. The trim removed 6 bases at V and 2 bases at J, leaving 12 bases unmatched. The CDR3 covers 16 residues. Germline loops: CDR1 SGHAT, CDR2 FQNNGV. The CDR3 nucleotides are TGTGCCAGCAGTGGGGGTGGGTCTAGCGGACAAGAGACCCAGTACTTC. Translation gives CASSGGGSSGQETQYF.

This chain uses TRBV20-1 with TRBJ2-7; tentative D call: TRBD1 (5 bases). The CDR3 extends over 11 amino acids. Germline assignment: CDR1 DFQATT and CDR2 SNEGSKA (reference sequence). The ends were cut back, 3 bases at V and 9 bases at J, with 12 bases in the middle. The CDR3 coding sequence is TGCAGTGCTAGGACCATAAGGGGGCAGTACTTC. This translates into CSARTIRGQYF.

The CDR3, as DNA: TGTGCCAGCAGCCAAGATCGGCGGGGCTCCACTGAAGCTTTCTTT. As protein: CASSQDRRGSTEAFF. This chain connects TRBV14 to TRBJ1-1; D perhaps matches TRBD1 (5 bases). The V end lost 0 bases, the J end lost 4 bases, and 12 bases lay between the germline ends. The CDR3 is 15 amino acids. Germline V gives CDR1 SGHDN, CDR2 FVKESK.

The genes are TRBV25-1 and TRBJ1-2; TRBD1 agrees at 9 bases. This CDR3 is 15 amino acids long. V lost 7 bases to trimming and J lost 4 bases; unmatched junction nucleotides: 10. In germline, CDR1 is MGHDK, CDR2 SYGVNS. The CDR3 DNA sequence: TGTGCCAGCACGGGACAGGGCACCTTCACCTATGGCTACACCTTC. Amino acids: CASTGQGTFTYGYTF.

The chain is built from TRBV11-3 and TRBJ2-1, with TRBD1 as a possible D gene (5 bases). The CDR3 extends over 15 amino acids. V shed 1 base and J shed 3 bases, with 10 bases lying between them. CDR1 is SGHNT and CDR2 is YENEEA in the germline V gene. CDR3 in DNA: TGTGCCAGCAGCTTAGGCGACAGCTTCTACAATGAGCAGTTCTTC. Translating it yields CASSLGDSFYNEQFF.

CDR3 DNA sequence: TGTGCCAGCGGATTTCGATTAGCGGGCAATCAGCCCCAGCATTTT. The encoded protein is CASGFRLAGNQPQHF. V and J are TRBV28 and TRBJ1-5; D unresolved. The V end lost 8 bases, the J end lost 2 bases, and 16 bases lay between the germline ends. The germline CDR1 and CDR2 sequences are MDHEN and SYDVKM. The CDR3 runs to 15 residues.

V gene TRBV18 combines with J gene TRBJ2-5, with D unresolved. CDR3 length: 13 amino acids. V was shortened by 2 bases and J by 2 bases, with 6 bases between the two germline ends. Germline-derived CDR1 and CDR2 are KGHSH and LQKENI. In DNA form, the CDR3 reads TGTGCCAGCTCACCAGGGCGTCAAGAGACCCAGTACTTC. Translating it yields CASSPGRQETQYF. The full variable domain, in which reference TRBV18 and TRBJ2-5 provide the parts outside the CDR3, is NAGVMQNPRHLVRRRGQEARLRCSPMKGHSHVYWYRQLPEEGLKFMVYLQKENIIDESGMPKERFSAEFPKEGPSILRIQQVVRGDSAAYFCASSPGRQETQYFGPGTRLLVL.

This clone has only one observation. The chain recombines TRBV7-3 with TRBJ2-7; D might be TRBD1 (7 bases). V was trimmed by 5 bases and J by 3 bases, leaving 17 bases between them. This CDR3 comprises 15 residues. Germline assignment: CDR1 SGHTA and CDR2 FQGTGA. Here the CDR3 reads CASSPRGDRNYEQYF. DNA of the CDR3: TGTGCCAGCAGCCCCAGGGGGGACCGAAACTACGAGCAGTACTTC.

The rearrangement links TRBV11-3 to TRBJ2-1; D is perhaps TRBD1 (8 bases). Trimming took off 1 base at V and 8 bases at J, with 18 bases between the two ends. Germline V lookup: CDR1 SGHNT, CDR2 YENEEA. There are 16 residues in the CDR3. The CDR3 region has the DNA TGTGCCAGCAGCTTAGCGGGACAGGCGGGGGTTGATGAGCAGTTCTTC. The encoded protein is CASSLAGQAGVDEQFF.

The rearrangement joins TRBV6-6 to TRBJ2-2; 12 bases agree with TRBD2. V gave up 7 bases and J gave up 7 bases; unmatched junction bases: 7. The germline gives CDR1 MNHNY, CDR2 SVGAGI (reference sequence). The CDR3 consists of 15 residues. For the CDR3, the DNA is TGTGCCAGCACCAGACTAGCGGGAGATCTCGGGGAGCTGTTTTTT. Translation: CASTRLAGDLGELFF.